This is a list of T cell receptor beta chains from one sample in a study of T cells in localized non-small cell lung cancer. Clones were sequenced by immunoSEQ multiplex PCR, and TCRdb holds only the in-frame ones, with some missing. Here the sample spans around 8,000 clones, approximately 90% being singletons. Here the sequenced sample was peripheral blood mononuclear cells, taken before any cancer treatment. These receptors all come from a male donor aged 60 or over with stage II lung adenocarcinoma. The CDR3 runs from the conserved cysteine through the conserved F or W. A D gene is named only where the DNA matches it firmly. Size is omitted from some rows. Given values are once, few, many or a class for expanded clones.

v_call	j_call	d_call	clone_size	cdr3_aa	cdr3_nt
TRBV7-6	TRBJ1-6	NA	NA	CASSPEGQPNSPLHF	TGTGCCAGCAGCCCAGAGGGACAACCTAATTCACCCCTCCACTTT
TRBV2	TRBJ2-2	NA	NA	CASKQGNTGELFF	TGTGCCAGCAAGCAGGGGAACACCGGGGAGCTGTTTTTT
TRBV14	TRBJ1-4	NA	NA	CASRRTAEKLFF	TGTGCCAGCAGGCGGACAGCCGAAAAACTGTTTTTT
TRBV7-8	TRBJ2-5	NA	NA	CASSPRRSQETQYF	TGTGCCAGCAGCCCCAGACGGTCCCAAGAGACCCAGTACTTC
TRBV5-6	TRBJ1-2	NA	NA	CASSLPGPTPLANYGYTF	TGTGCCAGCAGCTTGCCGGGGCCTACTCCTTTAGCTAACTATGGCTACACCTTC
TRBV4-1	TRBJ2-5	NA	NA	CASSQAYPGPGSQETQYF	TGCGCCAGCAGCCAAGCTTACCCGGGACCTGGTAGCCAAGAGACCCAGTACTTC
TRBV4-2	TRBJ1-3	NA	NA	CASSQERQYSGNTIYF	TGTGCCAGCAGCCAAGAGCGACAGTACTCTGGAAACACCATATATTTT
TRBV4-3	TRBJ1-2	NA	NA	CASSLMPSQEGAYGYTF	TGCGCCAGCAGTCTTATGCCATCTCAGGAGGGAGCCTATGGCTACACCTTC
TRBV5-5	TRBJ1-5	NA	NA	CASNTLHDRDSNQPQHF	TGTGCCAGCAACACCCTACATGACCGGGACAGCAATCAGCCCCAGCATTTT
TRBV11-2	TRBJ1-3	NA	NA	CASSLGVNTIYF	TGTGCCAGCAGTTTGGGGGTGAACACCATATATTTT
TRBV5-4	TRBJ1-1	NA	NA	CASSLGGMNTEAFF	TGTGCCAGCAGCTTAGGAGGGATGAACACTGAAGCTTTCTTT
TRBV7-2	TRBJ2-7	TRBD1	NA	CASSRGQAAYEQYF	TGTGCCAGCAGCCGGGGACAGGCGGCCTACGAGCAGTACTTC
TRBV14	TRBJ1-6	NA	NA	CASSGRDGYNSPLHF	TGTGCCAGCAGCGGGCGCGACGGGTATAATTCACCCCTCCACTTT
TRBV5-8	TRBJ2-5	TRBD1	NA	CASSSGQPQETQYF	TGTGCCAGCAGCTCGGGACAGCCCCAAGAGACCCAGTACTTC
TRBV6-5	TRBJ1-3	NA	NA	CASSYQGSSGNTIYF	TGTGCCAGCAGTTACCAGGGGAGCTCTGGAAACACCATATATTTT
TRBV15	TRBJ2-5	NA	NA	CATSRYDNGRQETQYF	TGTGCCACCAGCAGATACGACAATGGGAGGCAAGAGACCCAGTACTTC
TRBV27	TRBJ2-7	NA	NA	CASSTKGGYEQYF	TGTGCCAGCAGCACTAAGGGAGGCTACGAGCAGTACTTC
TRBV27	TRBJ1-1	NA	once	CASSRSEGGTEAFF	TGTGCCAGCAGCCGGTCGGAGGGAGGCACTGAAGCTTTCTTT
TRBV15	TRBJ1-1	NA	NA	CATSRDHTGTEAFF	TGTGCCACCAGCAGAGATCATACGGGCACTGAAGCTTTCTTT
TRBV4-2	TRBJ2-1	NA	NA	CASSSEDNPKQFF	TGTGCCAGCAGCTCAGAGGACAACCCCAAGCAGTTCTTC
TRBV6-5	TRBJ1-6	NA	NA	CASSPQGNSPLHF	TGTGCCAGCAGTCCCCAGGGAAATTCACCCCTCCACTTT
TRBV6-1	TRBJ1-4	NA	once	CASSEVTTNEKLFF	TGTGCCAGCAGTGAAGTGACAACGAATGAAAAACTGTTTTTT
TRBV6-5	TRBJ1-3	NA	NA	CASSYSGGNTIYF	TGTGCCAGCAGTTACTCAGGGGGAAACACCATATATTTT
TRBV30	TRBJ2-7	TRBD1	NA	CAWSVAAGGVYEQYF	TGTGCCTGGAGTGTAGCGGCAGGGGGCGTCTACGAGCAGTACTTC
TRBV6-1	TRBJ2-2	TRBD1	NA	CASSGRQGASTGELFF	TGTGCCAGCAGTGGGAGACAGGGGGCAAGCACCGGGGAGCTGTTTTTT
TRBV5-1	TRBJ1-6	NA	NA	CASSLVAGGYSYNSPLHF	TGCGCCAGCAGCTTGGTCGCGGGGGGGTACTCCTATAATTCACCCCTCCACTTT
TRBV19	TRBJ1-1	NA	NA	CASRPSGGTEAFF	TGTGCCAGTAGGCCCTCAGGAGGTACTGAAGCTTTCTTT
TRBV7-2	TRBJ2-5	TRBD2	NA	CASSFSSGGGQETQYF	TGTGCCAGCAGCTTCTCTAGCGGGGGGGGCCAAGAGACCCAGTACTTC
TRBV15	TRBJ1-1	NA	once	CATSRGGRDTEAFF	TGTGCCACCAGCAGAGGTGGGCGGGACACTGAAGCTTTCTTT
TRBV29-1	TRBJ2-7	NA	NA	CSVSQSNEQYF	TGCAGCGTATCGCAGAGTAACGAGCAGTACTTC
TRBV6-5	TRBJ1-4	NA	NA	CASSYSGVTNEKLFF	TGTGCCAGCAGTTACTCAGGAGTTACTAATGAAAAACTGTTTTTT
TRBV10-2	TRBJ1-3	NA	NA	CASSEGSGNTIYF	TGCGCCAGCAGTGAGGGCTCTGGAAACACCATATATTTT
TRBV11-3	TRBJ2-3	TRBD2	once	CASSQAGASTDTQYF	TGTGCCAGCAGCCAAGCGGGGGCTAGCACAGATACGCAGTATTTT
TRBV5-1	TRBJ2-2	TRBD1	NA	CASLGTGVTGELFF	TGCGCCAGCCTTGGGACAGGGGTCACCGGGGAGCTGTTTTTT
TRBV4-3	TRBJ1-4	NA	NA	CASSQDPLGNEKLFF	TGCGCCAGCAGCCAAGACCCTTTGGGGAATGAAAAACTGTTTTTT
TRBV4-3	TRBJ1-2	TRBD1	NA	CASPIPGQGALGYTF	TGCGCCAGCCCAATCCCGGGACAGGGGGCGCTAGGCTACACCTTC
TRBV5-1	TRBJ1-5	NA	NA	CASSSDGGPNQPQHF	TGCGCCAGCAGCTCGGACGGTGGCCCGAATCAGCCCCAGCATTTT
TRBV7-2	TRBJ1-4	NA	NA	CASSSTNEKLFF	TGTGCCAGCAGCTCTACTAATGAAAAACTGTTTTTT
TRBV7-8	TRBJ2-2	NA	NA	CASSLRSGTSTGELFF	TGTGCCAGCAGCTTAAGATCGGGCACCTCCACCGGGGAGCTGTTTTTT
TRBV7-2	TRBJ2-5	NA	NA	CASSLGFIRLKETQYF	TGTGCCAGCAGCTTAGGCTTCATAAGACTTAAAGAGACCCAGTACTTC